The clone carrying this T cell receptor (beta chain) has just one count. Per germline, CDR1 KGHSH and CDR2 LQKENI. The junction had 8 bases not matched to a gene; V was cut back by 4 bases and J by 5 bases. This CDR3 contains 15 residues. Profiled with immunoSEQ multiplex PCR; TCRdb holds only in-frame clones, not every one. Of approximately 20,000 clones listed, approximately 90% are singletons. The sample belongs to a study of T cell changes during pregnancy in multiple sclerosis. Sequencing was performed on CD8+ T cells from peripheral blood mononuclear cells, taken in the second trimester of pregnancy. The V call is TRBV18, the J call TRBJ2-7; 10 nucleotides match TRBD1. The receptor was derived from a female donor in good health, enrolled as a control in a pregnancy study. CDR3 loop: CASSRPGQGIHEQYF. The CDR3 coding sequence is TGTGCCAGCTCACGCCCGGGACAGGGGATTCACGAGCAGTACTTC.